This paragraph reports one T cell receptor beta chain. What it binds is not known. This sample is part of a study of cytomegalovirus exposure and HLA in healthy donors. PCR amplification relied on 60 Vbeta primers (plus 13 Jbeta primers). Only in-frame clones appear in the TCRdb table, and some are missing; sequencing was by immunoSEQ multiplex PCR. The table has more than 90,000 clones, 55% to 70% seen once; the top ten hold about 5.5%. Study results and limitations: CMV serostatus was the sole immune exposure information available.

Sequenced material: PBMCs. This receptor was taken from a boy aged 5 to 17 in good health and CMV-seropositive.

CDR3 sequence reads: CASSPDRVGGYTF. The CDR3 nucleotides read TGTGCCAGCAGTCCCGACAGGGTAGGAGGCTACACCTTC. The V call is TRBV27, the J call TRBJ1-2; TRBD1 matches 7 bases. After removal of 5 bases from V and 8 bases from J, the junction contained 8 bases not matched to a gene. The CDR3 totals 13 residues. Per germline, CDR1 MNHEY and CDR2 SMNVEV (reference sequence).